One sample yielded the 13 T cell receptor beta chains listed below, sequenced in a study of blood T cell repertoires in COVID-19. Sequencing used immunoSEQ multiplex PCR; TCRdb keeps in-frame clones, though not all of them. The sample contains around 270,000 clones, around 87% of which appear only once. Sample: peripheral blood. All receptors come from a woman aged 60 to 75 with COVID-19, enrolled during active disease.

The chain recombines TRBV15 with TRBJ2-7; maybe TRBD2 (5 bases). Germline loops: CDR1 LNHNV, CDR2 YYDKDF (reference sequence). The germline V and J ends were trimmed by 0 bases and 2 bases, with 14 bases remaining between them. The CDR3 runs 16 residues. Written as DNA, the CDR3 is TGTGCCACCAGCAGAGATCACCGAGCGGCCCCCTACGAGCAGTACTTC. Encoded protein: CATSRDHRAAPYEQYF. Drawing the rest from reference TRBV15 and TRBJ2-7, the complete variable domain is DAMVIQNPRYQVTQFGKPVTLSCSQTLNHNVMYWYQQKSSQAPKLLFHYYDKDFNNEADTPDNFQSRRPNTSFCFLDIRSPGLGDTAMYLCATSRDHRAAPYEQYFGPGTRLTVT.

CDR3 coding DNA: TGTGCCAGCTCACCAGCGGGGCAGGCTGAAGCTTTCTTT. It yields the protein CASSPAGQAEAFF. This chain connects TRBV18 to TRBJ1-1; TRBD1 is a possible D gene (5 bases). Deletions cut 2 bases from V and 6 bases from J, with 10 bases between. Germline CDR1 KGHSH, CDR2 LQKENI. The CDR3 covers 13 residues.

This clone was detected once. The chain combines TRBV5-4 with TRBJ2-2, with 8 bases that match TRBD2. The CDR3 has 18 residues. Losses at the gene ends were 4 bases for V and 3 bases for J; bases not matched to a gene: 14. From germline, CDR1 is SGHNT and CDR2 YYREEE (reference sequence). The CDR3 coding sequence is TGTGCCAGCAGCAGCCCGCTCAGGACTAGCCGTGACACCGGGGAGCTGTTTTTT. This translates into CASSSPLRTSRDTGELFF.

V is TRBV13 and J is TRBJ1-3; 10 bases are shared with TRBD1. This CDR3 is 16 amino acids long. The germline V gene encodes CDR1 PRHDT and CDR2 FYEKMQ (reference sequence). Germline trimming cut 8 bases from V and 0 bases from J; bases unmatched to any gene: 7. The CDR3 protein is CASGRGQGPSGNTIYF. CDR3 coding DNA: TGTGCCAGCGGCCGGGGACAGGGGCCCTCTGGAAACACCATATATTTT.

This rearrangement joins TRBV11-2 to TRBJ1-1; D unclear. Germline V lookup: CDR1 SGHAT, CDR2 FQNNGV. The CDR3 is 12 residues long. With 3 bases removed from V and 1 base from J, the gap between germline ends came to 3 bases. The CDR3 region is CASSFGNTEAFF. The CDR3 nucleotides read TGTGCCAGCAGCTTCGGGAACACTGAAGCTTTCTTT.

The chain couples TRBV3-1 (or the pseudogene TRBV3-2) to TRBJ2-7; 9 bases map to TRBD2. V dropped 3 bases and J dropped 2; count of bases not matched to a gene: 2. The CDR3 has 14 residues. Germline-derived CDR1 and CDR2 are LGHDT and YNNKEL (reference sequence). The CDR3 DNA reads TGTGCCAGCAGCCAGGCTAGCGGGGCCTACGAGCAGTACTTC. Protein: CASSQASGAYEQYF.

The chain combines TRBV11-2 with TRBJ1-5; D unclear. Looked up from germline, CDR1 is SGHAT and CDR2 is FQNNGV. The CDR3 spans 17 residues. Deletions cut 1 base from V and 7 bases from J, with 20 bases between. The CDR3 is CASSLAPAPGGGQPQHF. The CDR3 DNA reads TGTGCCAGCAGCTTAGCTCCCGCGCCCGGTGGAGGACAGCCCCAGCATTTT.

The chain employs TRBV7-8 and TRBJ2-1, with TRBD2 matching 12 bases. The CDR3 runs to 16 residues. Germline loops: CDR1 SGHVS, CDR2 FQNEAQ. The V gene end was trimmed by 2 bases and the J gene end by 6 bases; junction bases not matched to a gene: 5. The CDR3 DNA reads as TGTGCCAGCAGCTTATGGACTAGCGGGACCAGCAATGAGCAGTTCTTC. It encodes CASSLWTSGTSNEQFF.

The rearrangement links TRBV15 to TRBJ2-7; 11 nucleotides line up with TRBD2. CDR3 size: 16 residues. Germline V gives CDR1 LNHNV, CDR2 YYDKDF (reference sequence). Trimming took 1 base from V and 1 from J; bases not matched to a gene: 3. The CDR3 loop reads CATSRGTSGSSYEQYF. CDR3 in DNA: TGTGCCACCAGCAGAGGGACTAGCGGGTCGTCCTACGAGCAGTACTTC.

The genes are TRBV28 and TRBJ1-3, with D perhaps matching TRBD1 (6 bases). V was shortened by 8 bases and J by 2 bases, with 13 bases between the two germline ends. Looked up from germline, CDR1 is MDHEN and CDR2 is SYDVKM. The CDR3 runs 14 residues. The CDR3 reads CASGGGGTGNTIYF. CDR3 bases: TGTGCCAGCGGAGGGGGGGGAACTGGAAACACCATATATTTT.

This rearrangement joins TRBV6-1 to TRBJ1-5; tentatively, D is TRBD1 (6 bases). The CDR3 runs 17 residues. The V end lost 2 bases, the J end lost 0 bases, and 14 bases lay between the germline ends. From germline, CDR1 is MNHNS and CDR2 SASEGT. Here the CDR3 reads CASSELYRDYSNQPQHF. The CDR3 region has the DNA TGTGCCAGCAGTGAATTATACAGGGACTATAGCAATCAGCCCCAGCATTTT.

The chain carries TRBV15 and TRBJ2-1, with unresolved D. Trimming took off 1 base at V and 1 base at J, with 8 bases between the two ends. The CDR3 length is 15 residues. CDR1 LNHNV and CDR2 YYDKDF come from the germline V gene (reference sequence). The CDR3 sequence is CATSRVVASYNEQFF. In DNA, the CDR3 is TGTGCCACCAGCAGAGTTGTTGCGTCCTACAATGAGCAGTTCTTC.

The J gene is TRBJ2-2, the V gene TRBV5-5, with TRBD1 identical over 9 bases. V was clipped by 4 bases and J by 1 base; unmatched bases: 5. The CDR3 loop spans 16 amino acids. Germline V lookup: CDR1 SGHKS, CDR2 YYEKEE (reference sequence). Here the CDR3 DNA reads TGTGCCAGCAGCCGACCGGGACAGGGGAACACCGGGGAGCTGTTTTTT. Residues: CASSRPGQGNTGELFF.